This passage covers 9 T cell receptor beta chains from one sample sequenced in a study of CD8 T cells in ankylosing spondylitis. Study findings and constraints: Made up of eight highly homologous variants, a TCR beta motif appeared characteristic of ankylosing spondylitis blood.

Each CDR3 protein is one row after TCRdb ran MiXCR on the 5' RACE reads. In the table there are 500,000 to 550,000 distinct CDR3 sequences, more than 9.5% of which are singletons. What these receptors recognize is not known. Sequencing was done on a sample of blood, either unsorted or a sorted T cell fraction (not recorded which). The receptors here all came from a male donor with ankylosing spondylitis.

This chain uses TRBV13 with TRBJ2-1; TRBD1 might be the D (5 bases). Trimming took 5 bases from V and 7 from J, leaving 9 bases between them. Germline CDR1 and CDR2: PRHDT and FYEKMQ (reference sequence). This CDR3 region has 12 residues. The CDR3 protein is CASSEQGNEQFF. CDR3 bases: TGTGCCAGCAGCGAGCAGGGTAATGAGCAGTTCTTC.

J is TRBJ2-1 and V is TRBV11-2, with 16 bases identical to TRBD2. The CDR3 loop spans 18 amino acids. V dropped 5 bases and J dropped 7; count of bases not matched to a gene: 11. From germline, CDR1 is SGHAT and CDR2 FQNNGV. Here the CDR3 reads CASSRGTSGRVKENEQFF. The CDR3 DNA follows: TGTGCCAGCAGCCGTGGGACTAGCGGGAGGGTAAAGGAAAATGAGCAGTTCTTC.

This clonotype was counted only a few times. The chain links TRBV20-1 to TRBJ1-5, with D unresolved. V dropped 5 bases and J dropped 3 bases, with 8 bases sitting between them. The CDR3 has 12 amino acids. Germline lookup yields CDR1 DFQATT and CDR2 SNEGSKA (reference sequence). CDR3: CSASRVNQPQHF. The CDR3 nucleotides are TGCAGTGCTTCCCGGGTCAATCAGCCCCAGCATTTT.

This clonotype has at least ten counts. V gene TRBV20-1 combines with J gene TRBJ2-5; TRBD2 is a possible D gene (6 bases). Germline CDR1 is DFQATT and CDR2 is SNEGSKA (reference sequence). This CDR3 contains 12 residues. The V end lost 5 bases, the J end lost 3 bases, and 10 bases lay between the germline ends. For the CDR3, the DNA is TGCAGTGCTTCCTGGGGGGAAGAGACCCAGTACTTC. Encoded protein: CSASWGEETQYF.

This chain connects TRBV5-6 to TRBJ1-5; possibly TRBD1 for D (5 bases). CDR3 size: 14 residues. CDR1 and CDR2 from the germline V gene are SGHDT and YYEEEE. Trimming took 5 bases from V and 6 from J, leaving 15 bases between them. The CDR3 sequence is CASSYWGVAQPQHF. CDR3 DNA: TGTGCCAGCAGTTACTGGGGGGTAGCTCAGCCCCAGCATTTT.

This clonotype was detected ten times or more. CDR3 amino acids: CASSQGLSSYNEQFF. Here the CDR3 DNA reads TGTGCCAGCAGCCAAGGCCTGAGCTCCTACAATGAGCAGTTCTTC. V usage is TRBV12-3 or TRBV12-4 and J usage is TRBJ2-1; D call uncertain. The CDR3 is made up of 15 amino acids. Trimming stripped 6 bases from V and 0 bases from J, with 12 bases between.

This clonotype was seen repeatedly, ten times or more. The chain links TRBV5-1 to TRBJ1-3, with D unresolved. The CDR3 has 14 amino acids. The germline gives CDR1 SGHRS, CDR2 YFSETQ. V was shortened by 0 bases and J by 0 bases, with 4 bases between the two germline ends. CDR3 residues: CASSLGHSGNTIYF. The CDR3 DNA follows: TGCGCCAGCAGCTTGGGACACTCTGGAAACACCATATATTTT. Variable domain in full (rest from reference TRBV5-1 and TRBJ1-3): KAGVTQTPRYLIKTRGQQVTLSCSPISGHRSVSWYQQTPGQGLQFLFEYFSETQRNKGNFPGRFSGRQFSNSRSEMNVSTLELGDSALYLCASSLGHSGNTIYFGEGSWLTVV.

This clonotype was observed at least ten times. The chain links TRBV12-3 or TRBV12-4 to TRBJ2-3; D call uncertain. Trimming removed 6 bases from V and 2 bases from J, with 9 bases in between. This CDR3 is 13 amino acids long. The CDR3 is CASRRQLTDTQYF. The CDR3 DNA reads TGTGCCAGCAGAAGACAACTCACAGATACGCAGTATTTT.

This clonotype was counted between two and nine times. The chain combines TRBV12-3 or TRBV12-4 with TRBJ2-2, with TRBD2 matching 8 bases. Trimming took 3 bases from V and 6 from J; bases not matched to a gene: 6. The CDR3 is made up of 15 amino acids. CDR3 in DNA: TGTGCCAGCAGTTTCTTGTCGGGAGGGCCCGGGGAGCTGTTTTTT. It translates to CASSFLSGGPGELFF.